This T cell receptor beta chain comes out of a study of identical twins. TCRdb reanalysed the 5' RACE reads using MiXCR and keeps one entry per CDR3 protein. The sample includes a few hundred thousand distinct CDR3 sequences, over 5.5% of them seen just once. This sample was shared with a second study, whose subject was T cells expressing NK-cell markers.

The clonotype was recovered from a woman in her late teens or twenties in good health. The sample taken for sequencing was CD8+ T cells sorted from blood.

The DNA for the CDR3 is TGTGCCAGCAGCGTAGTACGGGAGAACACTGAAGCTTTCTTT. Its translation is CASSVVRENTEAFF. This chain uses TRBV9 with TRBJ1-1; no firm D call. This CDR3 is built from 14 residues. Trimming removed 0 bases at V and 1 base at J, with 7 bases between. Germline lookup yields CDR1 SGDLS and CDR2 YYNGEE.